This is a list of T cell receptor beta chains from one sample in a study of blood T cell repertoires in COVID-19. The protocol was immunoSEQ multiplex PCR, while the TCRdb copy is restricted to in-frame clones and leaves out a portion. Of some 300,000 clones listed, 90% are singletons. The sequenced sample consisted of PBMCs or T cells enriched from blood (not recorded which). These receptors originate from a woman between 18 and 29 years old with acute COVID-19. Both conserved end residues are part of each CDR3. A D gene is named only where the DNA matches it firmly. Rows give clone size only sometimes, using once, few, many, or a class for an expanded clone.

- TRBJ2-2 - TRBV21-1 CASSKTELTGELFF TGTGCCAGCAGCAAAACAGAACTCACCGGGGAGCTGTTTTTT
- TRBJ1-2 - TRBV6-2/TRBV6-3 CASSWSSRGLVRSDGYTF TGTGCCAGCAGTTGGTCGAGTCGCGGTTTAGTTCGGAGCGATGGCTACACCTTC
TRBD2 TRBJ2-2 - TRBV7-9 CASSPAVAGDSPGELFF TGTGCCAGCAGCCCCGCGGTAGCGGGAGATAGTCCCGGGGAGCTGTTTTTT
- TRBJ2-7 once TRBV6-5 CASSSPTSEQYF TGTGCCAGCAGCTCTCCCACGAGCGAGCAGTACTTC
- TRBJ2-3 - TRBV27 CASSSLITDTQYF TGTGCCAGCAGTTCACTTATCACAGATACGCAGTATTTT
- TRBJ1-2 - TRBV12-3/TRBV12-4 CASSLGQPYGYTF TGTGCCAGCAGCCTCGGACAGCCGTATGGCTACACCTTC
TRBD1 TRBJ1-6 - TRBV28 CASSLRQGWDSPLHF TGTGCCAGCAGTTTACGACAGGGCTGGGATTCACCCCTCCACTTT
- TRBJ1-1 once TRBV21-1 CASSKVEGARDMNTEAFF TGTGCCAGCAGCAAAGTTGAGGGGGCGCGGGATATGAACACTGAAGCTTTCTTT
TRBD1 TRBJ2-7 - TRBV24-1 CATEPSGTGTYEQYF TGTGCCACCGAACCGTCCGGGACAGGGACATACGAGCAGTACTTC
TRBD1 TRBJ2-5 - TRBV7-9 CAPGTVQETQYF TGTGCTCCCGGGACAGTCCAAGAGACCCAGTACTTC
TRBD1 TRBJ1-2 once TRBV18 CASSPPPTGDGYTF TGTGCCAGCTCACCACCGCCTACAGGGGACGGCTACACCTTC
TRBD2 TRBJ2-7 - TRBV28 CASSAGAYEQYF TGTGCCAGCAGTGCGGGAGCCTACGAGCAGTACTTC
TRBD1 TRBJ2-5 - TRBV27 CASSLRFGTGGRETQYF TGTGCCAGCAGTTTAAGGTTTGGTACAGGGGGCCGAGAGACCCAGTACTTC
TRBD1 TRBJ1-6 - TRBV7-3 CASSPGQGQSPLHF TGTGCCAGCAGCCCTGGACAGGGACAGTCACCCCTCCACTTT
- TRBJ1-4 once TRBV28 CASSFAGELFF TGTGCCAGCAGTTTTGCAGGGGAACTGTTTTTT
- TRBJ1-1 - TRBV7-9 CASRPRQDTEAFF TGTGCCAGCAGACCTAGACAGGACACTGAAGCTTTCTTT
TRBD1 TRBJ1-3 - TRBV10-3 CAIRETGQTSGNTIYF TGTGCCATCAGGGAGACAGGGCAGACCTCTGGAAACACCATATATTTT
TRBD2 TRBJ2-7 - TRBV10-3 CAISEREARKEQYF TGTGCCATCAGTGAACGGGAGGCTCGAAAGGAGCAGTACTTC
TRBD1 TRBJ1-2 - TRBV27 CASSIGTGWGGYTF TGTGCCAGCAGTATTGGGACAGGGTGGGGTGGCTACACCTTC
TRBD2 TRBJ2-3 - TRBV19 CASRPAGGLDTQYF TGTGCCAGTAGGCCAGCGGGAGGCTTAGATACGCAGTATTTT
TRBD2 TRBJ2-7 once TRBV11-2 CASSLGGGNSYEQYF TGTGCCAGCAGCTTAGGCGGGGGGAATTCCTACGAGCAGTACTTC
- TRBJ1-2 - TRBV11-2 CASSLDGWDTYGYTF TGTGCCAGCAGCTTAGACGGTTGGGACACTTATGGCTACACCTTC
- TRBJ2-7 - TRBV27 CASSFSSAYEQYF TGTGCCAGCAGTTTTAGCAGTGCCTACGAGCAGTACTTC
- TRBJ1-2 - TRBV25-1 CASSVRTDSYGYTF TGTGCCAGCAGTGTTAGGACAGACAGCTATGGCTACACCTTC